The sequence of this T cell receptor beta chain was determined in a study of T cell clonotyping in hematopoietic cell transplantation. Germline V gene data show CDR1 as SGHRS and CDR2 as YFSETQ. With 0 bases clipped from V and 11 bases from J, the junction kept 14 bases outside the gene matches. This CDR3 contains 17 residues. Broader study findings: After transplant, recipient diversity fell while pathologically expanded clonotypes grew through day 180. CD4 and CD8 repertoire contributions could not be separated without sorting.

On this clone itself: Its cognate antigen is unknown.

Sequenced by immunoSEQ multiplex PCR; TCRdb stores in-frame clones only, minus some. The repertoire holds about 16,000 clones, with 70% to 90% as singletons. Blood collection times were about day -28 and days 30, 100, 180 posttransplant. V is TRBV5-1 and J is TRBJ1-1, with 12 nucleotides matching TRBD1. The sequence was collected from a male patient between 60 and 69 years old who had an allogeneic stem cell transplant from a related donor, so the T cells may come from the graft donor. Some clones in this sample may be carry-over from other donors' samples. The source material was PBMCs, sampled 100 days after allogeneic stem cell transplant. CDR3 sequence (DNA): TGCGCCAGCAGCTTGGCCCCAACCGGGACAGGGGGCTCTTGGGCTTTCTTT. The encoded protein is CASSLAPTGTGGSWAFF.